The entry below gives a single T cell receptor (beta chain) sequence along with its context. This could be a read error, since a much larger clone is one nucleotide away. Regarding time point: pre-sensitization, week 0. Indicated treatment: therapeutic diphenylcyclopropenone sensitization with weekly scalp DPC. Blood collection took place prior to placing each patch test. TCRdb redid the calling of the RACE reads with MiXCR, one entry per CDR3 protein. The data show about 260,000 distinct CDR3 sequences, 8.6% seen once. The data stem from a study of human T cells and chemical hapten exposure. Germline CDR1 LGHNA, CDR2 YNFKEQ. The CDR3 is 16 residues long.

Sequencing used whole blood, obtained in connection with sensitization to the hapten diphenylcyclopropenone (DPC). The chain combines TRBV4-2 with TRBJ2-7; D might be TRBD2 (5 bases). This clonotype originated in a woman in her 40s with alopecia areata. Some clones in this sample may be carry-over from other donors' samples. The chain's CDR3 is CASGQDLTGNGYEQYF. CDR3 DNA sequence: TGTGCCAGCGGCCAAGATTTAACCGGGAACGGCTACGAGCAGTACTTC.